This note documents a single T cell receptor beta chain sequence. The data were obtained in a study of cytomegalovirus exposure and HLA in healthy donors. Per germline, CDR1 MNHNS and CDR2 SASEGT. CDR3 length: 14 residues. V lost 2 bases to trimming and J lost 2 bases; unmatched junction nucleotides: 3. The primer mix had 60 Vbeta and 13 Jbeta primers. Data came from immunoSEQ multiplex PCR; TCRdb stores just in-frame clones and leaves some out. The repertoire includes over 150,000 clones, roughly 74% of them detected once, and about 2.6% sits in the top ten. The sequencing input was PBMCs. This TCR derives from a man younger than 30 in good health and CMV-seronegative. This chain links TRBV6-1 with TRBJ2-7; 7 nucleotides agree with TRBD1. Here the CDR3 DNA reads TGTGCCAGCAGTGAAATACAGGGGACCTACGAGCAGTACGTC. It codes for CASSEIQGTYEQYV.